This T cell receptor (beta chain) was documented in a study of tumor-infiltrating lymphocytes in primary liver carcinoma. Co-extraction of RNA and DNA was performed on roughly 17-32 mg of unsorted bulk tissue. Germline values: CDR1 MDHEN, CDR2 SYDVKM. The CDR3 has 16 residues. The V segment lost 6 bases and the J segment 9 bases; nucleotides outside the gene matches: 15. TCR beta cDNA came from about 0.45 ug total RNA, primed with a constant-region primer. Researchers made the TCR beta libraries by running three nested multiplex PCR rounds with slightly modified ARM-PCR. The two initial PCR rounds, around 10 cycles each, used TRBV1-TRBV30 forward and C-beta reverse primers. TCRdb re-called the multiplex PCR reads with MiXCR, one entry per CDR3 protein. The sample shows some 21,000 distinct CDR3 sequences, about three quarters of them seen only once.

V usage is TRBV28 and J usage is TRBJ2-1; 9 bases align to TRBD2. The TCR comes from a young woman with primary liver carcinoma and hepatitis B virus infection. Sequencing input: liver tumor tissue from sampling region 1. The subset denotes: tumor region T1, superior pole. CDR3 protein: CASSPGTSRSTPEQFF. The CDR3 DNA sequence: TGTGCCAGCAGCCCCGGGACTAGCAGGAGCACACCTGAGCAGTTCTTC.